This TCR beta chain was identified during a study of beta chain features in type 1 diabetes. General study points: Type 1 diabetes patients showed a moderate but significant shortening of TCRB CDR3s in all four CD4+ subsets.

This CDR3 contains 14 residues. Deletions cut 2 bases from V and 1 base from J, with 5 bases between. CDR1 and CDR2 (germline): MNHEY, SMNVEV (reference sequence). Concerning this clone: Antigen unknown. Other DNA sequences in the sample encode the same CDR3.

Sequencing targeted expressed TCRB transcripts, as all isolated RNA had been reverse transcribed. Libraries were prepared by immunoSEQ multiplex PCR; TCRdb keeps only in-frame clonotypes and omits some of them. The sample has 680,000 or so clones, over 10% seen once. The material sequenced was naive CD4+ T cells from blood. The clonotype was recovered from a man aged 18-30 years with type 1 diabetes. The rearrangement uses TRBV27 and TRBJ2-2; D gene ambiguous. The CDR3 DNA is TGTGCCAGCAGTTTAGGGGTGAACACCGGGGAGCTGTTTTTT. Translated: CASSLGVNTGELFF.